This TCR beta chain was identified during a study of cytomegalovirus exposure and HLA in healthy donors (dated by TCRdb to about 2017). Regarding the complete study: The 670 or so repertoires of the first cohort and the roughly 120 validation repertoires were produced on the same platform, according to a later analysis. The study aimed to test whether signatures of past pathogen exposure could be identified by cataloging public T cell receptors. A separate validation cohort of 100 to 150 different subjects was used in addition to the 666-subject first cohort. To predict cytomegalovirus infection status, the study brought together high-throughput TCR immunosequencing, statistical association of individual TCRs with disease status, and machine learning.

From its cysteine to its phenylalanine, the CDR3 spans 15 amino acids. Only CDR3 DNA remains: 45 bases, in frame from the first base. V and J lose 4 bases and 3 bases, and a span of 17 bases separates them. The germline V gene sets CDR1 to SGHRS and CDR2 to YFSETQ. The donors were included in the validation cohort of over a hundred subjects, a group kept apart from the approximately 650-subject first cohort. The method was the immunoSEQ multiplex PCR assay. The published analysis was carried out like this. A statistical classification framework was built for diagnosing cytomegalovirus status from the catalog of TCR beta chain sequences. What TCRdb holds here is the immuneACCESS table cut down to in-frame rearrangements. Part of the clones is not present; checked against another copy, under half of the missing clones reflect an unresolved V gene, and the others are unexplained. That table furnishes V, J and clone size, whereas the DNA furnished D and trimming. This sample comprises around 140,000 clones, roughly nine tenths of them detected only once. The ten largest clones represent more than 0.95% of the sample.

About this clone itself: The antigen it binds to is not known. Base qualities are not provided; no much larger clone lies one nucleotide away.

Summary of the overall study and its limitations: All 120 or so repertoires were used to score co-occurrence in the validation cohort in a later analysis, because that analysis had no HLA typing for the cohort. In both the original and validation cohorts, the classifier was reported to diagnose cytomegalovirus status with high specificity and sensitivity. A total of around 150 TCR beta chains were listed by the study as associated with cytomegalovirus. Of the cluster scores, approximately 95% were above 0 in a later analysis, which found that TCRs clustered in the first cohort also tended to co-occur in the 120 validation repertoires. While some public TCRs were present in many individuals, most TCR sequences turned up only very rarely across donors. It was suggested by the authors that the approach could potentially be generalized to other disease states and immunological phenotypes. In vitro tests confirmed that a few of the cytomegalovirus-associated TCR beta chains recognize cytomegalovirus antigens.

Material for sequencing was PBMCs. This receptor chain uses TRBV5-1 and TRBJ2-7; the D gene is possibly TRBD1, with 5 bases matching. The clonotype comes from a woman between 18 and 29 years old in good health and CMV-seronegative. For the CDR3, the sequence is CASSDGYRTHYEQYF. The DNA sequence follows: TGCGCCAGCAGCGATGGATACAGGACCCACTACGAGCAGTACTTC.